This passage covers 8 T cell receptor beta chains from one sample sequenced in a study of T cell responses to AZD1222 COVID-19 vaccine. TCRdb's copy holds only in-frame clones and misses some; the assay was immunoSEQ multiplex PCR. The table shows approximately 170,000 clones, with approximately 90% occurring only once. This specimen was peripheral blood, taken 28 days after the second AZD1222 dose. The source of these receptors is an adult who received the AZD1222 COVID-19 vaccine.

This sequence joins TRBV6-5 and TRBJ1-1, with TRBD1 identical over 8 bases. CDR1 is MNHEY, CDR2 SVGAGI, per germline. The CDR3 consists of 16 residues. V trimming: 4 bases; J trimming: 0 bases; junction bases outside the gene matches: 7. In DNA, the CDR3 is TGTGCCAGCAGTTCGAGCAGGACAGGGTTGAACACTGAAGCTTTCTTT. Protein: CASSSSRTGLNTEAFF.

The V gene is TRBV7-9, the J gene TRBJ2-2, with a possible D match to TRBD1 (5 bases). The CDR3 totals 16 residues. CDR1 and CDR2 from the germline V gene are SEHNR and FQNEAQ (reference sequence). Trimming removed 2 bases from V and 1 base from J, with 11 bases in between. The CDR3 loop is CASSLWGSRNTGELFF. As DNA, the CDR3 is TGTGCCAGCAGCTTATGGGGCAGCCGGAACACCGGGGAGCTGTTTTTT.

V usage is TRBV10-3 and J usage is TRBJ1-1, with unresolved D. Trimming removed 11 bases from V and 2 bases from J, with 12 bases in between. The CDR3 is 12 residues long. Germline CDR1 and CDR2: ENHRY and SYGVKD. The CDR3 spells CASGLSNTEAFF. The CDR3 DNA reads TGTGCCTCTGGTCTTTCCAACACTGAAGCTTTCTTT.

This clone was seen once. The genes are TRBV9 and TRBJ1-3; D perhaps matches TRBD1 (6 bases). This CDR3 has 14 amino acids. Per the germline V gene, CDR1 is SGDLS and CDR2 is YYNGEE. Trimming stripped 0 bases from V and 6 bases from J, with 10 bases between. As DNA, the CDR3 is TGTGCCAGCAGCGTAGCTACAGGGCCAAACACCATATATTTT. Protein: CASSVATGPNTIYF.

This clone came up a few times. The V and J genes are TRBV5-6 and TRBJ1-2; D gene ambiguous. The germline gives CDR1 SGHDT, CDR2 YYEEEE. The CDR3 runs 14 residues. V was clipped by 0 bases and J by 2 bases, with 8 bases between them. The DNA for the CDR3 is TGTGCCAGCAGCTTGGTCTCGGGAAACTATGGCTACACCTTC. As protein: CASSLVSGNYGYTF.

The rearrangement links TRBV6-5 to TRBJ2-5, with 7 nucleotides matching TRBD2. Germline values: CDR1 MNHEY, CDR2 SVGAGI. V shed 8 bases, J shed 5 bases, and the junction held 11 bases outside the gene matches. The CDR3 contains 14 residues. The DNA of the CDR3 is TGTGCCAGCGGAAGCGGGGCCCCGGGGGAGACCCAGTACTTC. Translating it yields CASGSGAPGETQYF.

The chain links TRBV6-5 to TRBJ1-6; no clear D. V lost 0 bases and J 10 bases, leaving 10 bases between the germline ends. The germline V gene encodes CDR1 MNHEY and CDR2 SVGAGI. This CDR3 has 14 amino acids. The CDR3 DNA is TGTGCCAGCAGTTACTCGGGCGGAGGGTCACCCCTCCACTTT. It is translated as CASSYSGGGSPLHF.

V is TRBV5-1 and J is TRBJ2-1; perhaps D is TRBD1 or TRBD2 (6 bases each). Per the germline V gene, CDR1 is SGHRS and CDR2 is YFSETQ. This CDR3 region has 15 residues. V was pared by 3 bases and J by 7 bases, with 17 bases between. The CDR3 region is CASSWSRGHKNEQFF. The CDR3 nucleotides are TGCGCCAGCAGCTGGTCTCGGGGGCACAAGAATGAGCAGTTCTTC.